This T cell receptor beta chain emerged from a study of multiple sclerosis patients with progressive multifocal leukoencephalopathy. Every PCR reaction included synthetic inline CDR3 controls for all V-J pairings. The data were produced by immunoSEQ multiplex PCR, yet TCRdb's version contains in-frame clones alone and is incomplete. The sample carries some 28,000 clones, roughly 85% recorded once. A note on this clone: No antigen is known for it.

General study findings and limits: It is unclear whether the findings reflect JC virus infection or general immunocompromise.

Time point defined: time of PML onset. The T3 samples were drawn when PML began. This specimen consisted of PBMCs, obtained from a patient treated with natalizumab. The receptor comes from a woman aged 25 to 39 with progressive multifocal leukoencephalopathy.

CDR3 nucleotides: TGCGCCAGCAGCTTAGGACAGACCGGGGAGCTGTTTTTT. It encodes CASSLGQTGELFF. This chain uses TRBV5-1 with TRBJ2-2; D is possibly TRBD1 (6 bases). This CDR3 has 13 amino acids. Trimming pared 2 bases from V and 5 bases from J, leaving 7 bases between. The germline V gene encodes CDR1 SGHRS and CDR2 YFSETQ.